This paragraph covers one T cell receptor beta chain sequence. The data derive from a study of T cell responses to AZD1222 COVID-19 vaccine. TCRdb keeps only in-frame clones here, not all; method: immunoSEQ multiplex PCR. The data contain 70,000 to 95,000 clones, roughly 90% of them singletons. This CDR3 has 14 residues. The germline V gene encodes CDR1 SGHVS and CDR2 FQNEAQ. J lost 1 base, V lost 3 bases, and 1 base had no gene match. The sequencing used peripheral blood, collected 28 days after the second AZD1222 dose. The clonotype originates from an adult who received the AZD1222 COVID-19 vaccine. V is TRBV7-8 and J is TRBJ2-5, with 8 bases aligning to TRBD2. The DNA for the CDR3 is TGTGCCAGCAGCTTCACTAGCGGCCAAGAGACCCAGTACTTC. Translating it yields CASSFTSGQETQYF.